This T cell receptor (beta chain) derives from a study of T cells in localized non-small cell lung cancer. General study points: Owing to sequencing of a solitary tumor region, heterogeneity cannot be discounted. A median around 55 of the top 100 tumor clones appeared in adjacent lung.

This table comes from immunoSEQ multiplex PCR, and its TCRdb copy is limited to in-frame clones, with some not included. The repertoire holds approximately 70,000 clones, with 86% as singletons. A few counts support this clone. No antigen is known for it. Sequences were derived from peripheral blood, sampled before any cancer treatment. This clonotype was sampled from a male donor older than 55 with stage III squamous cell lung carcinoma.

CDR3 DNA: TGCGCCAGCAGTGAGTCGGTGTCTGCACCCCTCCACTTT. Its protein is CASSESVSAPLHF. This sequence joins TRBV10-1 and TRBJ1-6; D call uncertain. V gave up 0 bases and J gave up 11 bases, with 8 bases separating them. The length of the CDR3 is 13 residues. Germline V lookup: CDR1 WNHNN, CDR2 SYGVQD (reference sequence).